The rows below give T cell receptor beta chains drawn from one sample of a study of spatial heterogeneity in lung cancer. TCRdb used MiXCR to reprocess the 5' RACE reads, holding one entry per CDR3 protein. The data contain 40,000 to 50,000 distinct CDR3 sequences, approximately 14% of them singletons. The sample in question was PBMCs, obtained at surgery. The receptors here all came from a male donor with early-stage non-small cell lung cancer. Each CDR3 is given with its conserved first and last residue. The order of the fields is J gene, clone size, D gene, V gene, CDR3 DNA, CDR3 protein. The D gene is left open where the match is weak. Size is omitted from some rows. Given values are once, few, many or a class for expanded clones.

j_gene: TRBJ1-3; abundance: few; d_gene: .; v_gene: TRBV7-9; CDR3nt: TGTGCCAGCATCCCCTCGGGGTTGAGCTCTGGAAACACCATATATTTT; CDR3aa: CASIPSGLSSGNTIYF
j_gene: TRBJ1-2; abundance: few; d_gene: TRBD1; v_gene: TRBV5-1; CDR3nt: TGCGCCAGCAGCTTGGGAGGACAGGGAAGTTACTATGGCTACACCTTC; CDR3aa: CASSLGGQGSYYGYTF
j_gene: TRBJ2-3; abundance: .; d_gene: .; v_gene: TRBV7-9; CDR3nt: TGTGCCAGCAGTCGAACCCCCTTGCGTGGAAGCACAGATACGCAGTATTTT; CDR3aa: CASSRTPLRGSTDTQYF
j_gene: TRBJ2-4; abundance: many; d_gene: .; v_gene: TRBV15; CDR3nt: TGTGCCACCAGCTTTTACAGGAGCATTCAGTACTTC; CDR3aa: CATSFYRSIQYF
j_gene: TRBJ2-1; abundance: few; d_gene: .; v_gene: TRBV6-2/TRBV6-3; CDR3nt: TGTGCCAGCAAACCCTTACTAGCCGGCGATGAGCAGTTCTTC; CDR3aa: CASKPLLAGDEQFF
j_gene: TRBJ2-1; abundance: many; d_gene: .; v_gene: TRBV27; CDR3nt: TGTGCCAGCAGTTTTTCCACTGGTAATGAGCAGTTCTTC; CDR3aa: CASSFSTGNEQFF
j_gene: TRBJ1-4; abundance: .; d_gene: .; v_gene: TRBV5-1; CDR3nt: TGCGCCAGCAGCTTGGAAACTCCCGGTCAAAAACTGTTTTTT; CDR3aa: CASSLETPGQKLFF
j_gene: TRBJ1-1; abundance: many; d_gene: .; v_gene: TRBV28; CDR3nt: TGTGCCAGCAGTTTAGTGGGGAGGAACACTGAAGCTTTCTTT; CDR3aa: CASSLVGRNTEAFF
j_gene: TRBJ1-4; abundance: .; d_gene: .; v_gene: TRBV4-3; CDR3nt: TGCGCCAGCAGCCAAGATTTCGGAGGAGTAGGCGAAAAACTGTTTTTT; CDR3aa: CASSQDFGGVGEKLFF
j_gene: TRBJ2-1; abundance: few; d_gene: .; v_gene: TRBV9; CDR3nt: TGTGCCAGCAGCCCTACCGGCGGCCGCCCCCCCGGTGAGCAGTTCTTC; CDR3aa: CASSPTGGRPPGEQFF
j_gene: TRBJ1-4; abundance: .; d_gene: TRBD1; v_gene: TRBV6-6; CDR3nt: TGTGCCAGCAGTTACCCTACCGACAGGGGAGGGACTAATGAAAAACTGTTTTTT; CDR3aa: CASSYPTDRGGTNEKLFF
j_gene: TRBJ1-1; abundance: few; d_gene: TRBD1; v_gene: TRBV20-1; CDR3nt: TGCAGTGCCCCGGCGGGACAGCGGGGCACTGAAGCTTTCTTT; CDR3aa: CSAPAGQRGTEAFF
j_gene: TRBJ2-7; abundance: .; d_gene: TRBD1; v_gene: TRBV7-3; CDR3nt: TGTGCCAGCAGCCCGGGGACAGGGGTGCAGTACTTC; CDR3aa: CASSPGTGVQYF
j_gene: TRBJ1-5; abundance: many; d_gene: .; v_gene: TRBV29-1; CDR3nt: TGCAGCGTTGTTCGGGGTGAGAATCAGCCCCAGCATTTT; CDR3aa: CSVVRGENQPQHF
j_gene: TRBJ2-7; abundance: few; d_gene: .; v_gene: TRBV7-2; CDR3nt: TGTGCCAGCAGCATAGGGACTGCCTCCTACGAGCAGTACTTC; CDR3aa: CASSIGTASYEQYF
j_gene: TRBJ1-2; abundance: .; d_gene: .; v_gene: TRBV5-1; CDR3nt: TGCGCCAGCAGCCTCGACAGGCGCGGCTACACCTTC; CDR3aa: CASSLDRRGYTF
j_gene: TRBJ1-5; abundance: many; d_gene: .; v_gene: TRBV2; CDR3nt: TGTGCCAGCAGGCCCCGGGCCGCGCTGAGTCAGCCCCAGCATTTT; CDR3aa: CASRPRAALSQPQHF
j_gene: TRBJ1-6; abundance: few; d_gene: .; v_gene: TRBV11-2; CDR3nt: TGTGCCAGCAGCCCAGATCGCGGGGTAAATTCACCCCTCCACTTT; CDR3aa: CASSPDRGVNSPLHF
j_gene: TRBJ2-5; abundance: few; d_gene: TRBD1; v_gene: TRBV29-1; CDR3nt: TGCAGCGTCGGCAGACAGGGGCTCAGGGAGACCCAGTACTTC; CDR3aa: CSVGRQGLRETQYF
j_gene: TRBJ1-5; abundance: .; d_gene: .; v_gene: TRBV7-9; CDR3nt: TGTGCCAGCAGCTTTGACGGGGGAGGCAATCAGCCCCAGCATTTT; CDR3aa: CASSFDGGGNQPQHF
j_gene: TRBJ2-5; abundance: .; d_gene: TRBD2; v_gene: TRBV7-2; CDR3nt: TGTGCCATAGCGGGAGGGCCCGGTGAGACCCAGTACTTC; CDR3aa: CAIAGGPGETQYF